This T cell receptor (beta chain) comes out of a study of T-cell memory formation after mild COVID-19. Trimming removed 5 bases from V and 10 bases from J, with 9 bases in between. Looked up from germline, CDR1 is DFQATT and CDR2 is SNEGSKA (reference sequence). The CDR3 contains 11 residues. From the 5' RACE reads, TCRdb called clonotypes with MiXCR, one entry per CDR3 protein. The data show 470,000 or so distinct CDR3 sequences, 18% seen once. The TCR was taken from a man aged 18 to 35 who had mild COVID-19 (a few samples of this study predate the infection). Cell type and time point are not known. The sample comprised PBMCs or a T cell subset sorted from them (not recorded which). V gene TRBV20-1 combines with J gene TRBJ1-6; D remains unclear. The CDR3 DNA sequence: TGCAGTGCTCCTGAGATCTCACCCCTCCACTTT. It encodes CSAPEISPLHF.